This passage covers 18 T cell receptor beta chains from one sample sequenced in a study of shared clonotypes between healthy human individuals. CD8 cells classed as naive were CD45RO-negative and positively selected for CCR7, excluding terminally differentiated effector memory CD45RA+ cells. Generated by immunoSEQ multiplex PCR, the TCRdb table keeps only in-frame clones and is missing some. Counted here are approximately 1.9 million clones, just over 90% occurring once; the ten biggest clones make up under 2%. Sequenced: naive CD8+ T cells from PBMCs. Receptors were obtained from a man younger than 30 in good health. Some clones in this sample may be carry-over from other donors' samples.

The V gene is TRBV7-8, the J gene TRBJ2-1; 12 bases align to TRBD2. The junction had 6 bases not matched to a gene; V was cut back by 4 bases and J by 2 bases. The germline V gene has CDR1 SGHVS and CDR2 FQNEAQ. This CDR3 is 17 amino acids long. CDR3 sequence: CASSSSSGRATYNEQFF. The CDR3, as DNA: TGTGCCAGCAGCTCCTCTAGCGGGAGGGCCACCTACAATGAGCAGTTCTTC.

The chain is built from TRBV19 and TRBJ2-7, with D perhaps TRBD2 (7 bases). Between the trimmed V and J ends, which lost 4 bases and 2 bases, there was a span of 21 bases. CDR1 and CDR2 from the germline V gene are LNHDA and SQIVND (reference sequence). This CDR3 comprises 17 residues. The CDR3 loop reads CASSTGGDNLRTYEQYF. The CDR3 nucleotides are TGTGCCAGTAGTACGGGGGGCGATAACCTGCGAACCTACGAGCAGTACTTC.

V gene TRBV4-1 combines with J gene TRBJ1-2; perhaps TRBD1 as D (5 bases). V gave up 0 bases and J gave up 4 bases, with 12 bases separating them. The CDR3 runs 15 residues. CDR1 is MGHRA, CDR2 YSYEKL, per germline. The CDR3 coding sequence is TGCGCCAGCAGCCAAGACCCGGACATCCCCTATGGCTACACCTTC. Its translation: CASSQDPDIPYGYTF.

The table lists this clone with a few counts. The chain carries TRBV19 and TRBJ1-2, with TRBD1 matching 8 bases. Looked up from germline, CDR1 is LNHDA and CDR2 is SQIVND (reference sequence). The ends lost 4 bases at V and 4 bases at J; junction bases unmatched: 5. This CDR3 contains 14 residues. CDR3 sequence: CASSSAGGIYGYTF. The DNA of the CDR3 is TGTGCCAGTAGTAGTGCAGGGGGCATCTATGGCTACACCTTC. Based on the CDR3 plus reference TRBV19 and TRBJ1-2, the full variable domain is DGGITQSPKYLFRKEGQNVTLSCEQNLNHDAMYWYRQDPGQGLRLIYYSQIVNDFQKGDIAEGYSVSREKKESFPLTVTSAQKNPTAFYLCASSSAGGIYGYTFGSGTRLTVV.

V usage is TRBV27 and J usage is TRBJ2-7; 10 nucleotides match TRBD2. CDR3 size: 13 residues. Germline lookup yields CDR1 MNHEY and CDR2 SMNVEV (reference sequence). Losses at the gene ends were 3 bases for V and 6 bases for J; bases not matched to a gene: 2. CDR3 loop: CASSFGTSAEQYF. CDR3 coding DNA: TGTGCCAGCAGTTTCGGGACTAGCGCCGAGCAGTACTTC.

The J gene is TRBJ2-1, the V gene TRBV27; D gene uncertain. V was trimmed by 2 bases and J by 5 bases, leaving 4 bases between them. The CDR3 sequence is 12 residues long. Germline-derived CDR1 and CDR2 are MNHEY and SMNVEV (reference sequence). DNA of the CDR3: TGTGCCAGCAGTTTAGAAAACAATGAGCAGTTCTTC. The encoded protein is CASSLENNEQFF.

This chain uses TRBV9 with TRBJ2-5, with TRBD2 as a possible D gene (5 bases). This CDR3 has 14 residues. V lost 4 bases, J lost 5 bases, and 15 bases lay in between. Germline CDR1 is SGDLS and CDR2 is YYNGEE. The CDR3 DNA reads as TGTGCCAGCAGCTCACCGGGGAACTCCGAGACCCAGTACTTC. It is translated as CASSSPGNSETQYF.

This chain joins TRBV9 and TRBJ1-5; 9 nucleotides agree with TRBD1. The V and J ends lost 4 bases and 6 bases, in that order; junction bases with no gene match: 8. Looked up from germline, CDR1 is SGDLS and CDR2 is YYNGEE. The CDR3 spans 15 residues. This CDR3 reads CASSRQGGASQPQHF. The CDR3 bases are TGTGCCAGCAGCCGACAGGGGGGAGCTAGTCAGCCCCAGCATTTT.

The gene calls are TRBV27 and TRBJ2-4, with 8 bases identical to TRBD1. The CDR3 covers 16 residues. With V trimmed by 2 bases and J by 3 bases, 6 bases remained unmatched. The germline V gene encodes CDR1 MNHEY and CDR2 SMNVEV (reference sequence). The CDR3 DNA follows: TGTGCCAGCAGTTTAACTGGGACAGGAGGCAAAAACATTCAGTACTTC. Translated: CASSLTGTGGKNIQYF.

This chain links TRBV27 with TRBJ1-2, with D unclear. The CDR3 spans 15 residues. Trimming took off 4 bases at V and 3 bases at J, with 15 bases between the two ends. Germline V gene data show CDR1 as MNHEY and CDR2 as SMNVEV (reference sequence). CDR3 sequence (DNA): TGTGCCAGCAGTTATCAAGGCGGCCGAGACTATGGCTACACCTTC. The encoded protein is CASSYQGGRDYGYTF.

Here the CDR3 reads CASSLGGHDSLNTEAFF. CDR3 DNA sequence: TGTGCCAGCAGCTTAGGGGGACATGACAGCCTGAACACTGAAGCTTTCTTT. The chain employs TRBV7-9 and TRBJ1-1, with D tentatively TRBD1 (6 bases). CDR1 and CDR2 (germline): SEHNR, FQNEAQ (reference sequence). The V end lost 1 base, the J end lost 0 bases, and 15 bases lay between the germline ends. This CDR3 comprises 17 residues.

The gene calls are TRBV4-1 and TRBJ1-5; D remains unclear. Per the germline V gene, CDR1 is MGHRA and CDR2 is YSYEKL. V was clipped by 0 bases and J by 6 bases, with 12 bases between them. The CDR3 length is 15 residues. In nucleotides, the CDR3 is TGCGCCAGCAGCCAAGACAGGAACCGGGGTCAGCCCCAGCATTTT. This encodes CASSQDRNRGQPQHF.

V and J are TRBV4-1 and TRBJ2-4, with D tentatively TRBD1 or TRBD2 (5 bases each). Germline-derived CDR1 and CDR2 are MGHRA and YSYEKL. Deletions cut 0 bases from V and 0 bases from J, with 15 bases between. The CDR3 consists of 18 residues. The CDR3 loop is CASSQERGAVLAKNIQYF. The CDR3 DNA reads TGCGCCAGCAGCCAAGAAAGAGGGGCGGTTCTAGCCAAAAACATTCAGTACTTC.

V and J are TRBV27 and TRBJ2-7; 8 bases are shared with TRBD1. V dropped 4 bases and J dropped 9; count of bases not matched to a gene: 8. The CDR3 covers 13 residues. Germline V gene lookup returns CDR1 MNHEY and CDR2 SMNVEV (reference sequence). CDR3 sequence reads: CASSSGTGGPQYF. The CDR3 coding sequence is TGTGCCAGCAGTTCAGGAACAGGGGGTCCGCAGTACTTC.

Regarding this clone: Other DNA sequences in the same sample also yield this CDR3. V usage is TRBV7-9 and J usage is TRBJ2-7; D might be TRBD2 (5 bases). V was cut by 4 bases and J by 3 bases, with 16 bases left in between. CDR1 is SEHNR, CDR2 FQNEAQ, per germline (reference sequence). This CDR3 contains 15 residues. The CDR3 coding sequence is TGTGCCAGCAGCTCCGGCGGTCTAGCAGACTACGAGCAGTACTTC. It is translated as CASSSGGLADYEQYF.

The chain has TRBV9 and TRBJ2-3, with 9 bases identical to TRBD2. The V gene's germline CDR1 is SGDLS and CDR2 YYNGEE. The CDR3 covers 16 residues. V shed 0 bases and J 5 bases; nucleotides not matched to a gene: 7. The CDR3 protein is CASSVGGGRGGDTQYF. The DNA for the CDR3 is TGTGCCAGCAGCGTAGGCGGCGGGAGGGGTGGAGATACGCAGTATTTT.

As concerns this clone: Other DNA sequences in this specimen translate into the identical CDR3. The V call is TRBV9, the J call TRBJ2-1; 8 bases align to TRBD2. The CDR3 totals 16 residues. Germline trimming cut 4 bases from V and 0 bases from J; bases unmatched to any gene: 6. Germline V CDR1 and CDR2: SGDLS, YYNGEE. The CDR3 DNA reads as TGTGCCAGCAGCCCCTCAAGCGGGAGCTCCTACAATGAGCAGTTCTTC. It specifies CASSPSSGSSYNEQFF.

The CDR3 sequence is CASSQPDIALREKLFF. The DNA for the CDR3 is TGTGCCAGCAGCCAGCCGGACATTGCTTTAAGGGAAAAACTGTTTTTT. The chain links TRBV4-2 to TRBJ1-4, with D perhaps TRBD1 (5 bases). The CDR3 is 16 residues long. Germline loops: CDR1 LGHNA, CDR2 YNFKEQ. The ends were cut back, 3 bases at V and 8 bases at J, with 19 bases in the middle.